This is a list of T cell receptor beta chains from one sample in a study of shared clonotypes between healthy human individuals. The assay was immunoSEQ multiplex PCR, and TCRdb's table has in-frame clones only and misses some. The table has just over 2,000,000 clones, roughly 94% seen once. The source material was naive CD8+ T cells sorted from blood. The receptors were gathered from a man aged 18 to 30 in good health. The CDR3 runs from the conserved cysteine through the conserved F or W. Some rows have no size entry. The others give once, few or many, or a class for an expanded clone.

CDR3: CASSFSGGNTGELFF; J: TRBJ2-2; size: -; V: TRBV5-8
CDR3: CASRDEPSESYYEQYF; J: TRBJ2-7; size: -; V: TRBV2
CDR3: CASSLEGPGPEQYF; J: TRBJ2-7; size: -; V: TRBV11-2
CDR3: CASRIGAGELFF; J: TRBJ2-2; size: -; V: TRBV27
CDR3: CASSPTREGEQYF; J: TRBJ2-7; size: -; V: TRBV9
CDR3: CASSALLTSGRDEQYF; J: TRBJ2-7; size: -; V: TRBV11-3
CDR3: CASSLGTGRVYEQYF; J: TRBJ2-7; size: -; V: TRBV5-1
CDR3: CASSTGGGYTEAFF; J: TRBJ1-1; size: -; V: TRBV11-1
CDR3: CASSLVASGGELFF; J: TRBJ2-2; size: -; V: TRBV27
CDR3: CASSCDSQPQHF; J: TRBJ1-5; size: once; V: TRBV12-1